Listed below are T cell receptor beta chains from one sample, sequenced in a study of Graves' ophthalmopathy and Graves' hyperthyroidism. From the multiplex PCR reads, TCRdb called clonotypes with MiXCR, one entry per CDR3 protein. The sample holds hundreds of thousands of distinct CDR3 sequences; about 44% are singletons and the top ten take 35% to 55%. Sequencing was performed on peripheral blood. The receptor set was obtained from an adult man with Graves' ophthalmopathy. CDR3s include the opening cysteine and the closing phenylalanine or tryptophan. The D gene is left open where the match is weak. Not all rows give a size; the values are once, few, many and, for expanded clones, a class.

CDR3aa	CDR3nt	d_gene	v_gene	j_gene	abundance
CSVVGTQTQYF	TGCAGCGTTGTGGGGACTCAGACCCAGTACTTC	NA	TRBV29-1	TRBJ2-5	NA
CASSAGGEKLFF	TGTGCCAGCAGCGCGGGAGGGGAAAAACTGTTTTTT	NA	TRBV2	TRBJ1-4	NA
CASSLEGRGYGYTF	TGTGCCAGCAGCTTAGAGGGCAGGGGCTATGGCTACACCTTC	NA	TRBV11-2	TRBJ1-2	many
CASSVDRVRGYTF	TGTGCCAGCAGCGTGGACAGGGTGAGGGGCTACACCTTC	TRBD1	TRBV7-2	TRBJ1-2	many
CASTHGGRGYEQYF	TGTGCCAGCACCCACGGGGGACGGGGCTACGAGCAGTACTTC	NA	TRBV6-2/TRBV6-3	TRBJ2-7	NA
CASSPATLPEQYF	TGTGCCAGCAGTCCGGCTACCCTTCCCGAGCAGTACTTC	NA	TRBV28	TRBJ2-7	few
CASSAPRGEINSPLHF	TGTGCCAGCAGCGCCCCTCGTGGGGAGATCAATTCACCCCTCCACTTT	NA	TRBV7-9	TRBJ1-6	many
CASSGGQGATHEQYF	TGTGCCAGCAGCGGGGGACAGGGAGCAACCCACGAGCAGTACTTC	TRBD1	TRBV7-9	TRBJ2-7	NA
CASSRVRDRGFGNTIYF	TGTGCCAGCAGTCGAGTCCGGGACAGGGGCTTTGGAAACACCATATATTTT	TRBD1	TRBV25-1	TRBJ1-3	NA
CATQVGVGQPQHF	TGTGCCACCCAGGTCGGGGTAGGCCAGCCCCAGCATTTT	NA	TRBV2	TRBJ1-5	many
CSARPGTGVRSSPLHF	TGCAGTGCTAGGCCCGGGACAGGGGTACGAAGTTCACCCCTCCACTTT	TRBD1	TRBV20-1	TRBJ1-6	NA
CASSYRAVPNTGELFF	TGTGCCAGCAGTTACCGAGCGGTCCCGAACACCGGGGAGCTGTTTTTT	NA	TRBV2	TRBJ2-2	NA
CASSPDSGNYGYTF	TGTGCCAGCTCTCCCGACAGCGGTAACTATGGCTACACCTTC	NA	TRBV6-4	TRBJ1-2	NA
CARDSLSNTGELFF	TGTGCCAGGGACAGCCTATCGAACACCGGGGAGCTGTTTTTT	NA	TRBV25-1	TRBJ2-2	few
CASSPTLAGGRYEQYF	TGTGCCAGCAGCCCCACATTAGCGGGAGGGCGCTACGAGCAGTACTTC	TRBD2	TRBV7-2	TRBJ2-7	many
CASSALGQGASPLHF	TGTGCCAGCAGCGCCCTCGGACAGGGGGCCTCACCCCTCCACTTT	TRBD1	TRBV7-2	TRBJ1-6	many
CSVDGQGVGYEQYF	TGCAGCGTTGATGGACAGGGGGTCGGCTACGAGCAGTACTTC	TRBD1	TRBV29-1	TRBJ2-7	NA
CASTPRRLSGTEAFF	TGTGCCAGCACCCCTCGGAGGCTCTCTGGCACTGAAGCTTTCTTT	NA	TRBV19	TRBJ1-1	NA
CASSLDRGQTQYF	TGTGCCAGCAGCCTAGACCGAGGGCAGACCCAGTACTTC	NA	TRBV14	TRBJ2-5	many
CATSRDLLSPSGSFYEQYF	TGTGCCACCAGCAGAGATCTTCTTTCTCCTAGCGGGAGTTTCTACGAGCAGTACTTC	TRBD2	TRBV15	TRBJ2-7	NA
CARGTISLVNQPQHF	TGTGCCAGAGGGACGATAAGCCTCGTCAATCAGCCCCAGCATTTT	NA	TRBV19	TRBJ1-5	NA
CASRAGSANYGYTF	TGTGCCAGCAGAGCCGGCTCAGCTAACTATGGCTACACCTTC	NA	TRBV10-3	TRBJ1-2	NA
CASSETSGGEETQYF	TGTGCCAGCAGTGAAACTAGCGGGGGGGAAGAGACCCAGTACTTC	TRBD2	TRBV12-3/TRBV12-4	TRBJ2-5	NA
CSVSWNWWGGTEAFF	TGCAGCGTTTCCTGGAATTGGTGGGGTGGGACTGAAGCTTTCTTT	NA	TRBV29-1	TRBJ1-1	NA
CASSFTGVEAFF	TGCGCCAGCAGCTTTACAGGGGTGGAAGCTTTCTTT	TRBD1	TRBV10-2	TRBJ1-1	NA
CASSLDLGGATEAFF	TGTGCCAGCAGCTTAGACCTCGGGGGCGCGACTGAAGCTTTCTTT	NA	TRBV11-2	TRBJ1-1	NA
CATSRDGRRQETQYF	TGTGCCACCAGCAGAGACGGCAGGCGTCAAGAGACCCAGTACTTC	NA	TRBV15	TRBJ2-5	once
CSARDWEGWGTYEQYF	TGCAGTGCTAGAGATTGGGAGGGGTGGGGAACCTACGAGCAGTACTTC	TRBD2	TRBV20-1	TRBJ2-7	few
CASSPYTKQETQYF	TGTGCCAGCAGTCCGTACACGAAACAAGAGACCCAGTACTTC	NA	TRBV2	TRBJ2-5	few
CASSLDLAGNTIYF	TGTGCCAGCAGCTTGGACCTGGCTGGAAACACCATATATTTT	NA	TRBV5-6	TRBJ1-3	few
CASREPGGANVLTF	TGTGCGAGCAGAGAACCGGGTGGGGCCAACGTCCTGACTTTC	NA	TRBV7-2	TRBJ2-6	NA
CASRKGGSYEQYF	TGTGCCAGCCGAAAAGGGGGATCCTACGAGCAGTACTTC	NA	TRBV25-1	TRBJ2-7	many
CASSQVRGLWTEAFF	TGTGCCAGCAGCCAAGTCCGTGGATTGTGGACTGAAGCTTTCTTT	NA	TRBV9	TRBJ1-1	NA
CASSPRGGESTEAFF	TGTGCCAGCAGTCCTCGGGGGGGGGAGAGCACTGAAGCTTTCTTT	NA	TRBV12-3/TRBV12-4	TRBJ1-1	few
CASSQSAGDPGGYTF	TGTGCCAGCAGCCAATCAGCGGGCGATCCGGGGGGCTACACCTTC	NA	TRBV4-2	TRBJ1-2	NA
CASTRYGGLEETQYF	TGTGCCAGCACCCGGTACGGGGGACTGGAAGAGACCCAGTACTTC	NA	TRBV12-5	TRBJ2-5	NA
CASSPIAGGVYEQYF	TGCGCCAGCAGCCCTATAGCGGGGGGGGTTTACGAGCAGTACTTC	TRBD2	TRBV5-1	TRBJ2-7	NA
CASSATRVQQYF	TGTGCCAGCAGCGCCACCAGGGTTCAGCAGTACTTC	NA	TRBV7-6	TRBJ2-7	NA
CASSLVRGGTYEQYF	TGTGCCAGCAGCTTGGTCCGGGGTGGGACCTACGAGCAGTACTTC	NA	TRBV7-2	TRBJ2-7	many
CASSQFGRNQPQHF	TGTGCCAGCAGCCAATTTGGGCGAAATCAGCCCCAGCATTTT	NA	TRBV7-9	TRBJ1-5	few
CAGSQDRAGANVLTF	TGTGCCGGCAGCCAAGACAGGGCTGGGGCCAACGTCCTGACTTTC	TRBD1	TRBV7-9	TRBJ2-6	NA
CASSHRTGVTEAFF	TGTGCCAGCAGTCATAGGACAGGGGTTACTGAAGCTTTCTTT	TRBD1	TRBV6-5	TRBJ1-1	NA
CATSDPGGTGRETQYF	TGTGCCACCAGTGACCCGGGGGGGACAGGAAGGGAGACCCAGTACTTC	NA	TRBV24-1	TRBJ2-5	many
CASSGGQGARNYGYTF	TGTGCCAGCAGTGGGGGACAGGGGGCGAGGAACTATGGCTACACCTTC	TRBD1	TRBV25-1	TRBJ1-2	many
CSARRDRPNYGYTF	TGCAGTGCTAGGCGGGACAGACCCAACTATGGCTACACCTTC	TRBD1	TRBV20-1	TRBJ1-2	NA
CASSYFLLAVQETQYF	TGTGCCAGCAGTTACTTTCTCTTAGCGGTTCAAGAGACCCAGTACTTC	NA	TRBV10-3	TRBJ2-5	NA
CASSPTNRGRYEQYF	TGTGCCAGCAGCCCGACCAATCGCGGGAGATACGAGCAGTACTTC	TRBD2	TRBV7-9	TRBJ2-7	NA